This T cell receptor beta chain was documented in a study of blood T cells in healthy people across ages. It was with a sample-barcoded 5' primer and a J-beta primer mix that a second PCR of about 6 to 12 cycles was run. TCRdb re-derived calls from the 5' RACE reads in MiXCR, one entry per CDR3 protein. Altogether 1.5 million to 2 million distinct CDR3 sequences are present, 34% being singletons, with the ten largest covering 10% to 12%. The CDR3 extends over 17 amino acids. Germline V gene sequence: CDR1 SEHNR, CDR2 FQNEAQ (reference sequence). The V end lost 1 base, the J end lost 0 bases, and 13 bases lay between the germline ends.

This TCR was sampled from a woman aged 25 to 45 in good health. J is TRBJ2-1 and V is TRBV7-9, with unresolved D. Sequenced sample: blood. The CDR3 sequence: CASSLGPVRTSYNEQFF. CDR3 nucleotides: TGTGCCAGCAGCTTAGGCCCTGTTAGAACCTCCTACAATGAGCAGTTCTTC.